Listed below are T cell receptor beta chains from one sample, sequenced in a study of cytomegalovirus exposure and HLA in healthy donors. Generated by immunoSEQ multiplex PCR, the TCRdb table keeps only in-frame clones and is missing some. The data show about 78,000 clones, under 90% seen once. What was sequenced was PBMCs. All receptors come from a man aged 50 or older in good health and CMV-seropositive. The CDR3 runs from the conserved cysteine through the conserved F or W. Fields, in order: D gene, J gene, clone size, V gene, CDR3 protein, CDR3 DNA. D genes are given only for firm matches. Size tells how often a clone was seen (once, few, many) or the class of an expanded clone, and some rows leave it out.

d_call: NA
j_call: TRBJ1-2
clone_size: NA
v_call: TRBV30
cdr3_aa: CALSWSTPHGYTF
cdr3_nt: TGTGCCTTATCTTGGAGTACCCCTCATGGCTACACCTTC

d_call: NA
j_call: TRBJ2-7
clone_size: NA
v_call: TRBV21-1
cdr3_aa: CASSKGPAPGKQYF
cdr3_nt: TGTGCCAGCAGCAAAGGACCAGCTCCGGGAAAGCAGTACTTC

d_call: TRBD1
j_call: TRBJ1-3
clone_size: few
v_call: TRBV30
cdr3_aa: CAWSPPGQGKNTIYF
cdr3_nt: TGTGCCTGGAGCCCCCCGGGACAGGGCAAAAACACCATATATTTT

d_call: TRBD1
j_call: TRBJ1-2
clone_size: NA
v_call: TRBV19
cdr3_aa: CASTPRDRPISGYTF
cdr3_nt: TGTGCCAGTACCCCCCGGGACAGGCCTATTTCTGGCTACACCTTC

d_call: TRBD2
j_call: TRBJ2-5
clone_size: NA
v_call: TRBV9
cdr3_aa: CASSVGGGGAAETQYF
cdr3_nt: TGTGCCAGCAGCGTAGGGGGCGGGGGGGCGGCAGAGACCCAGTACTTC

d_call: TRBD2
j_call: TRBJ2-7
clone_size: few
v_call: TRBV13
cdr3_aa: CASSFAGASDEQYF
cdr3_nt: TGTGCCAGCAGCTTTGCGGGAGCGTCCGACGAGCAGTACTTC

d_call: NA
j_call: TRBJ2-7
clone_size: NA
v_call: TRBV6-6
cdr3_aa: CASSYGQKGYEQYF
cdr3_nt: TGTGCCAGCAGTTACGGGCAAAAGGGGTACGAGCAGTACTTC

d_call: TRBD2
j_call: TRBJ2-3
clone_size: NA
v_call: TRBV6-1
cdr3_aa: CASSEGKLAGVTDTQYF
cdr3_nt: TGTGCCAGCAGTGAAGGGAAACTAGCGGGTGTCACAGATACGCAGTATTTT

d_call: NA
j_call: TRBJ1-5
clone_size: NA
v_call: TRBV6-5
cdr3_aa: CASSYLNSNQPQHF
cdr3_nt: TGTGCCAGCAGTTACCTTAATAGCAATCAGCCCCAGCATTTT

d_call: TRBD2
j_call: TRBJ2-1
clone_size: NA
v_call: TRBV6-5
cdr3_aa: CASSYSASGFNEQFF
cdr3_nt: TGTGCCAGCAGTTACTCCGCTAGCGGCTTCAATGAGCAGTTCTTC

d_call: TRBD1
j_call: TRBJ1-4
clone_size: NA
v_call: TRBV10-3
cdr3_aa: CAISESAPGGREKLFF
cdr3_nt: TGTGCCATCAGCGAGTCAGCCCCAGGGGGCAGGGAAAAACTGTTTTTT

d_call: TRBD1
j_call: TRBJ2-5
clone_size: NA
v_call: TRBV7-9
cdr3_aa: CVSSLDVTGEETQYF
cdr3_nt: TGTGTCAGCAGCTTAGACGTGACAGGGGAGGAGACCCAGTACTTC

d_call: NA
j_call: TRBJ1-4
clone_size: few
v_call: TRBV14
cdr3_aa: CASSRRVGEKLFF
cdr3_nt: TGTGCCAGCAGCCGGAGGGTGGGAGAAAAACTGTTTTTT

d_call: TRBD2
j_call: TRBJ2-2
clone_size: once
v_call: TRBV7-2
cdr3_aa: CASKREGLRAGELFF
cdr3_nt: TGTGCCAGTAAGCGGGAGGGCCTTAGGGCCGGGGAGCTGTTTTTT

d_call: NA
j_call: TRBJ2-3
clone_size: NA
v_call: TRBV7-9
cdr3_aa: CASSPTRGHRATDTQYF
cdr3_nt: TGTGCCAGCAGCCCGACCAGGGGACATAGAGCCACAGATACGCAGTATTTT

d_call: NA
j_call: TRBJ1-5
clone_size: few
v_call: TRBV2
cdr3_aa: CASSADRYRPQHF
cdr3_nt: TGTGCCAGCAGTGCAGACAGGTATCGGCCCCAGCATTTT

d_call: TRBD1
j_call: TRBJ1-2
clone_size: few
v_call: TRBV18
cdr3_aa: CASSPGTGPNYGYTF
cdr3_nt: TGTGCCAGCTCACCAGGGACAGGGCCTAACTATGGCTACACCTTC

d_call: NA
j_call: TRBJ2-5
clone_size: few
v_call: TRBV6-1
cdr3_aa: CASSPQETQYF
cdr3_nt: TGTGCCAGCAGTCCGCAAGAGACCCAGTACTTC

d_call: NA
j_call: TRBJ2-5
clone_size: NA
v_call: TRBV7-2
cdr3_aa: CASSPFPGPGETQYF
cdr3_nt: TGTGCCAGCAGCCCCTTCCCTGGGCCGGGGGAGACCCAGTACTTC

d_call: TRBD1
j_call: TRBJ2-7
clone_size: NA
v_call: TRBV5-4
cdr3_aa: CASSLRTGYNEQYF
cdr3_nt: TGTGCCAGCAGCCTCCGGACAGGGTATAACGAGCAGTACTTC

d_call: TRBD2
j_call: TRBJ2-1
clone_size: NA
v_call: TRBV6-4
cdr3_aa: CASLETGLAGGINEQFF
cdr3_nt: TGTGCCAGTCTCGAGACTGGACTAGCGGGAGGAATCAATGAGCAGTTCTTC

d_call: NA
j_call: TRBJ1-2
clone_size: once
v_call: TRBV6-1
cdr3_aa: CASSEAEGTYSYTF
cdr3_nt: TGTGCCAGCAGTGAAGCTGAGGGAACCTATAGCTACACCTTC

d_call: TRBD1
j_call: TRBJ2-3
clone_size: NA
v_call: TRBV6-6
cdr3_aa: CASSPRQGMGDTQYF
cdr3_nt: TGTGCCAGCAGCCCCAGACAGGGCATGGGAGATACGCAGTATTTT

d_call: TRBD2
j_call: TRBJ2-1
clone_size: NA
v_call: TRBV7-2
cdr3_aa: CASSSRLADHNEQFF
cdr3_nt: TGTGCCAGCAGCTCCCGACTAGCGGATCACAATGAGCAGTTCTTC

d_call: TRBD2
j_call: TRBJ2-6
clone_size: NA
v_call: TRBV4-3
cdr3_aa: CASSQVIAGGRSGANGLTF
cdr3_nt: TGCGCCAGCAGCCAGGTAATAGCGGGAGGGCGCTCTGGGGCCAACGGCCTGACTTTC

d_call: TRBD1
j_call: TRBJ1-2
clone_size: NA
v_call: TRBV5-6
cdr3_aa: CASSSDRGPNYGYTF
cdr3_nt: TGTGCCAGCAGCTCAGACAGGGGACCTAACTATGGCTACACCTTC

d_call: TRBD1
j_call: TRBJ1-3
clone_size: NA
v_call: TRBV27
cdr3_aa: CASSGRGLGNTIYF
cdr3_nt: TGTGCCAGCAGTGGCAGGGGGCTCGGAAACACCATATATTTT

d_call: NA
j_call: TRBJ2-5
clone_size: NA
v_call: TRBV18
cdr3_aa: CASSPPKAAEETQYF
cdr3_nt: TGTGCCAGCTCACCACCGAAAGCGGCGGAGGAGACCCAGTACTTC

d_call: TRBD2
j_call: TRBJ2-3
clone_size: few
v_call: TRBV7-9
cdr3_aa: CASSLAPAPRAGVTDTQYF
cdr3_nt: TGTGCCAGCAGCTTAGCGCCCGCACCGAGGGCGGGAGTAACAGATACGCAGTATTTT

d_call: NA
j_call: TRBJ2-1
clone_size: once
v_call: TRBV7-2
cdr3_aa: CASSFGGRREQFF
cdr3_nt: TGTGCCAGCAGCTTTGGAGGGAGGAGGGAGCAGTTCTTC

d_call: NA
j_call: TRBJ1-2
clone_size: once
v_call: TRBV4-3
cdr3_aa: CASSQDTGWTYGYTF
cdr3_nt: TGCGCCAGCAGCCAAGATACAGGGTGGACCTATGGCTACACCTTC

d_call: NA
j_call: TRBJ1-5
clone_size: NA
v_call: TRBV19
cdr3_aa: CASSIRGASNQPQHF
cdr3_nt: TGTGCCAGTAGTATACGGGGGGCGAGCAATCAGCCCCAGCATTTT

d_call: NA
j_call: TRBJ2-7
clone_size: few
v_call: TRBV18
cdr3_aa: CASSPGTSSYEQYF
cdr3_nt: TGTGCCAGCTCACCAGGTACTAGCTCCTACGAGCAGTACTTC

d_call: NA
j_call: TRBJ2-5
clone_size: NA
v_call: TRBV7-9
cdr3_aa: CASSRLIQETQYF
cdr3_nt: TGTGCCAGCAGCCGACTAATTCAAGAGACCCAGTACTTC

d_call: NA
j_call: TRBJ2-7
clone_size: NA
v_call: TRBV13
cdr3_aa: CASSPGLGGPEGVYEQYF
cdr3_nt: TGTGCCAGCAGCCCCGGGCTCGGGGGGCCTGAAGGAGTCTACGAGCAGTACTTC

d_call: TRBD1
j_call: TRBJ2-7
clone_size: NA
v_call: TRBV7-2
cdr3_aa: CASSRDRPYEQYF
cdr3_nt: TGTGCCAGCAGCCGGGACAGGCCTTACGAGCAGTACTTC

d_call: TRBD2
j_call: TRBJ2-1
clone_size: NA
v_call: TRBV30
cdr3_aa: CAWSVGLAGHEQFF
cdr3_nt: TGTGCCTGGAGTGTGGGCTTAGCGGGGCATGAGCAGTTCTTC

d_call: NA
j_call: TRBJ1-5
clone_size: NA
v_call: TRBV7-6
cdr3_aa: CASSFDTGFDQPQHF
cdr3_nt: TGTGCCAGCAGCTTCGATACAGGGTTCGATCAGCCCCAGCATTTT

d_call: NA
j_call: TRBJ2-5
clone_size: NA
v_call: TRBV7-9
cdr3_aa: CASSLIQQETQYF
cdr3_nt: TGTGCCAGCAGCTTAATACAACAAGAGACCCAGTACTTC

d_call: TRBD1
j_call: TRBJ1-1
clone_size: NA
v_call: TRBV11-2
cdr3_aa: CASSLDRVSTEAFF
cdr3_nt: TGTGCCAGCAGCTTGGACAGGGTGAGCACTGAAGCTTTCTTT

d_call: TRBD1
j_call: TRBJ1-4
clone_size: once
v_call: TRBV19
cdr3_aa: CASRWTGETEKLFF
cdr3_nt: TGTGCCAGTAGGTGGACAGGGGAAACGGAAAAACTGTTTTTT

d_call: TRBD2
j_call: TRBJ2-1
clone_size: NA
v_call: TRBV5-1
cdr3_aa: CASSLAGGLEQFF
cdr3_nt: TGCGCCAGCAGCTTGGCCGGGGGACTAGAGCAGTTCTTC

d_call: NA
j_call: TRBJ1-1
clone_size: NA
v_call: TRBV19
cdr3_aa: CASSIRGNTEAFF
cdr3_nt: TGTGCCAGTAGTATACGGGGGAACACTGAAGCTTTCTTT

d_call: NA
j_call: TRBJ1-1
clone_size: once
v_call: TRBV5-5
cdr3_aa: CASSFEALAAAFF
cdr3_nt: TGTGCCAGCAGCTTCGAAGCCCTCGCGGCGGCTTTCTTT

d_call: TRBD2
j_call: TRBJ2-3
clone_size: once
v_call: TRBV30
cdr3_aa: CAWSGDRSGSIADTQYF
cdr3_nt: TGTGCCTGGAGTGGAGACAGGAGCGGGAGTATCGCAGATACGCAGTATTTT

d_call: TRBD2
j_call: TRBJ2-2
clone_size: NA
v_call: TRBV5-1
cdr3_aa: CASSLVSGLAGDTGELFF
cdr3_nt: TGCGCCAGCAGCTTGGTGTCAGGGCTAGCGGGAGACACCGGGGAGCTGTTTTTT

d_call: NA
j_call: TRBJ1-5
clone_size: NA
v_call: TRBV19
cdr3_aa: CASSSVGRDFNQPQHF
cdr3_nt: TGTGCCAGTAGTAGTGTGGGCAGAGATTTTAATCAGCCCCAGCATTTT

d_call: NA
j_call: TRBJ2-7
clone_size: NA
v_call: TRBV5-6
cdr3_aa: CASSLGALSSYEQYF
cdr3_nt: TGTGCCAGCAGCTTGGGAGCCCTGTCCTCCTACGAGCAGTACTTC

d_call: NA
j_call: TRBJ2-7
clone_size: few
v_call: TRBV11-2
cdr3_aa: CASSSSVSDSGEYEQYF
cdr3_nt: TGTGCCAGCAGCTCGTCCGTCTCTGATAGCGGTGAATACGAGCAGTACTTC

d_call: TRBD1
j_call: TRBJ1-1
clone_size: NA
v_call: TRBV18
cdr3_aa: CASSPQGALNTEAFF
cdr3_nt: TGTGCCAGCTCACCACAGGGGGCTTTGAACACTGAAGCTTTCTTT

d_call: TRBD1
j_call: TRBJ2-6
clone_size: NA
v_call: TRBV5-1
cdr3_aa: CASSGTGGQRLSSGANGLTF
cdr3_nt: TGCGCCAGCAGCGGGACAGGGGGTCAGAGGCTTTCTTCTGGGGCCAACGGCCTGACTTTC

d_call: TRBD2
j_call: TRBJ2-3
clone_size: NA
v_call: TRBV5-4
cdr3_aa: CASSQRIRGLAEPDTQYF
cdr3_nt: TGTGCCAGCAGCCAACGTATAAGGGGACTAGCCGAACCAGATACGCAGTATTTT

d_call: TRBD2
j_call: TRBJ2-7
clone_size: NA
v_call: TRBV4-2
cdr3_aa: CASSQVTGTSGLYEQYF
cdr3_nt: TGTGCCAGCAGCCAAGTCACCGGGACTAGCGGCCTCTACGAGCAGTACTTC